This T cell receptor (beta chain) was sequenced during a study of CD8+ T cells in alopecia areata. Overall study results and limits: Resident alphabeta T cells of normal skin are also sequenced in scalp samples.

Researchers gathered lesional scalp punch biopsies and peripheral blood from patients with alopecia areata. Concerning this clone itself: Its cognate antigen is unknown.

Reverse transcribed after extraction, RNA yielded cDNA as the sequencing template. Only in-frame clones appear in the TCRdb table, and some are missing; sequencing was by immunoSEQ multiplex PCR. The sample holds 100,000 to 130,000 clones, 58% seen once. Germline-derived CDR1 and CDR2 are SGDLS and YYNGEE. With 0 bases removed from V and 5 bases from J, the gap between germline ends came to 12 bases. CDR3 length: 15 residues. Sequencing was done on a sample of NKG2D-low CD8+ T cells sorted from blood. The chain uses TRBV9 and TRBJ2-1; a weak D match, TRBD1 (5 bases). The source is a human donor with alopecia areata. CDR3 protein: CASSVEGSRDNEQFF. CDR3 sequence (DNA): TGTGCCAGCAGCGTAGAAGGTAGCAGGGACAATGAGCAGTTCTTC.